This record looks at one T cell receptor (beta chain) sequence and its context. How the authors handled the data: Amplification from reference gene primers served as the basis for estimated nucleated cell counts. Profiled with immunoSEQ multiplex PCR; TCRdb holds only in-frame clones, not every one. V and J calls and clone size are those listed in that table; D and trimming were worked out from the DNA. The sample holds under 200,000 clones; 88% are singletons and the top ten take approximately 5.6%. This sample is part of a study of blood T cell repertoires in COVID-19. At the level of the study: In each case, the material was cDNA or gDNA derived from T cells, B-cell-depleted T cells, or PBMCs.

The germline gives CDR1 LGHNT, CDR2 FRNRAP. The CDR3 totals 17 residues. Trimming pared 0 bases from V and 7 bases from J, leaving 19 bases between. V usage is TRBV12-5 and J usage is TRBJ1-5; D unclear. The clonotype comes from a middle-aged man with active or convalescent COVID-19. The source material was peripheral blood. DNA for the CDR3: TGTGCTAGTGGTTTGGTACGAGTGGGAGGAACAAAACAGCCCCAGCATTTT. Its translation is CASGLVRVGGTKQPQHF.